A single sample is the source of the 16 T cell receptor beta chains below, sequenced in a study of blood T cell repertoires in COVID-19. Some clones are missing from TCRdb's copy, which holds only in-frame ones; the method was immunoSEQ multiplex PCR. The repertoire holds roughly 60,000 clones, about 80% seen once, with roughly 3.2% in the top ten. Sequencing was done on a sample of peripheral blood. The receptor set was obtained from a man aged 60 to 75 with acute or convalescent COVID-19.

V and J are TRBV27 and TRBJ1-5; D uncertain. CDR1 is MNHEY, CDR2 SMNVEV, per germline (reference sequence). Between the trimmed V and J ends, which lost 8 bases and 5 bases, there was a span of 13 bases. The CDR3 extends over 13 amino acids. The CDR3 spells CASRNGLHQPQHF. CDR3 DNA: TGTGCCAGCCGTAATGGGCTGCATCAGCCCCAGCATTTT.

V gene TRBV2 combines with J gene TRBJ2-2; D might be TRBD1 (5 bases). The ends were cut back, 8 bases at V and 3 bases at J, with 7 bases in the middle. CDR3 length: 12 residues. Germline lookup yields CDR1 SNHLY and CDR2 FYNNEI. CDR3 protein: CASGRDTGELFF. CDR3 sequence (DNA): TGTGCCAGCGGCAGGGACACCGGGGAGCTGTTTTTT.

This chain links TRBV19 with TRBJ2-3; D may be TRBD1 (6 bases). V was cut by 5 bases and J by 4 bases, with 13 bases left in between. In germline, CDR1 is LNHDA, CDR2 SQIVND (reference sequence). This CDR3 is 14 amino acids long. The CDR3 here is CASSRGQTSDTQYF. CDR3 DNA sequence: TGTGCCAGTAGTCGCGGACAGACTTCAGATACGCAGTATTTT.

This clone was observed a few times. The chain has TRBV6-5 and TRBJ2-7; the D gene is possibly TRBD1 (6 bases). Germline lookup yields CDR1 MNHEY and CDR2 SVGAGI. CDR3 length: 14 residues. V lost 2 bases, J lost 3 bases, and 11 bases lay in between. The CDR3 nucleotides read TGTGCCAGCAGTTACCATGGACAGAACTACGAGCAGTACTTC. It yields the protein CASSYHGQNYEQYF.

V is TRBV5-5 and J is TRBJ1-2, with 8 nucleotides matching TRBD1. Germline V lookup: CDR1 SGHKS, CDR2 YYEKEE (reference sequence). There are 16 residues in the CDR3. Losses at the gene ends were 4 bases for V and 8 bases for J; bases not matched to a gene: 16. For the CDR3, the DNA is TGTGCCAGCAGCGTTGAAGGACAGGGTATGTTGAGCGGCTACACCTTC. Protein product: CASSVEGQGMLSGYTF.

The CDR3 DNA sequence: TGTGCCACCAGTACAGGGGGAAATTCACCCCTCCACTTT. This translates into CATSTGGNSPLHF. This rearrangement joins TRBV24-1 to TRBJ1-6, with 8 bases that match TRBD1. The junction had 1 base not matched to a gene; V was cut back by 6 bases and J by 7 bases. The CDR3 totals 13 residues. The V gene's germline CDR1 is KGHDR and CDR2 SFDVKD.

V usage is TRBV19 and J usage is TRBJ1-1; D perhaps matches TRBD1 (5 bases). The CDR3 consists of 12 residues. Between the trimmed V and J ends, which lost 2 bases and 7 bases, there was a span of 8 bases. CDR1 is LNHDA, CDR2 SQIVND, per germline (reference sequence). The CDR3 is CASSIQGIEAFF. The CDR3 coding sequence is TGTGCCAGTAGTATACAGGGCATTGAAGCTTTCTTT.

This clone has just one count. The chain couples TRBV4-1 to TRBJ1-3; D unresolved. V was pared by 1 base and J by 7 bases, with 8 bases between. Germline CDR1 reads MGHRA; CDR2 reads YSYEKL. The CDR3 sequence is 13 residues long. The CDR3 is CASSQGYANTIYF. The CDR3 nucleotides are TGCGCCAGCAGCCAAGGCTATGCCAACACCATATATTTT.

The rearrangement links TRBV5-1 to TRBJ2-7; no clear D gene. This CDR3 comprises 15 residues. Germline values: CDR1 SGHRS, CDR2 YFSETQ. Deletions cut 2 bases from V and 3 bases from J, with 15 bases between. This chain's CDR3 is CASSFYPTPGYEQYF. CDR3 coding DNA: TGCGCCAGCAGCTTTTACCCCACTCCGGGCTACGAGCAGTACTTC. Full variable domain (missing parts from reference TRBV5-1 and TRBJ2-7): KAGVTQTPRYLIKTRGQQVTLSCSPISGHRSVSWYQQTPGQGLQFLFEYFSETQRNKGNFPGRFSGRQFSNSRSEMNVSTLELGDSALYLCASSFYPTPGYEQYFGPGTRLTVT.

The DNA for the CDR3 is TGTGCCAGCAGAACGGACAAGACTAATGAAAAACTGTTTTTT. Translation: CASRTDKTNEKLFF. The V and J genes are TRBV2 and TRBJ1-4; TRBD1 is a possible D gene (5 bases). Germline V lookup: CDR1 SNHLY, CDR2 FYNNEI. The CDR3 totals 14 residues. The germline V and J ends were trimmed by 6 bases and 2 bases, with 10 bases remaining between them.

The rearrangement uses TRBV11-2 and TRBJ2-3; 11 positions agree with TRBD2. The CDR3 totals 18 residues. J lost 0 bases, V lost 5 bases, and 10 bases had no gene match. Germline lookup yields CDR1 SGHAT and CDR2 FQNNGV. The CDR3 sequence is CASSLTGTSGASTDTQYF. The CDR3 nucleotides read TGTGCCAGCAGCCTAACCGGGACTAGCGGTGCTAGCACAGATACGCAGTATTTT.

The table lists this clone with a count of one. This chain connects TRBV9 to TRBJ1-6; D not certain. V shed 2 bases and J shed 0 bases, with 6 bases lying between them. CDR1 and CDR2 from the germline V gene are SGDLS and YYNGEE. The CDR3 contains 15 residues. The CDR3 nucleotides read TGTGCCAGCAGCGTGGCCAGCTCCTATAATTCACCCCTCCACTTT. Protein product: CASSVASSYNSPLHF.

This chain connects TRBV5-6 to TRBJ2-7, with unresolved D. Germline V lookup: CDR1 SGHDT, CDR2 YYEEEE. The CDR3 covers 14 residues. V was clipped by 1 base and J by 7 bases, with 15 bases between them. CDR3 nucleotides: TGTGCCAGCAGCTTGAAAATGGTTACACAGGAGCAGTACTTC. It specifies CASSLKMVTQEQYF.

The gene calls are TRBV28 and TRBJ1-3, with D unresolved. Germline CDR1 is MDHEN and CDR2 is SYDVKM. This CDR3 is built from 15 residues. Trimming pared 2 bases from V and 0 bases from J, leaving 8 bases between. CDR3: CASSLGVNSGNTIYF. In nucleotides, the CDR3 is TGTGCCAGCAGTTTAGGAGTGAACTCTGGAAACACCATATATTTT.

In nucleotides, the CDR3 is TGTGCCAGCAGCGTAGTTAAGGGGGCCGGGAACACCGGGGAGCTGTTTTTT. The encoded protein is CASSVVKGAGNTGELFF. The chain employs TRBV9 and TRBJ2-2; TRBD1 matches at 7 bases. Germline-derived CDR1 and CDR2 are SGDLS and YYNGEE. After removal of 0 bases from V and 1 base from J, the junction contained 6 bases not matched to a gene. The CDR3 extends over 17 amino acids. Combining the CDR3 with reference TRBV9 and TRBJ2-2 gives the whole variable domain DSGVTQTPKHLITATGQRVTLRCSPRSGDLSVYWYQQSLDQGLQFLIQYYNGEERAKGNILERFSAQQFPDLHSELNLSSLELGDSALYFCASSVVKGAGNTGELFFGEGSRLTVL.

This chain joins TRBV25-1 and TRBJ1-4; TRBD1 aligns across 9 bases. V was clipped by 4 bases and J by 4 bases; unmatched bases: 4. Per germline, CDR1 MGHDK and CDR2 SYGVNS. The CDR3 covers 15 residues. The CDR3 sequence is CASSAGDRVNEKLFF. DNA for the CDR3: TGTGCCAGCAGTGCGGGGGACAGGGTTAATGAAAAACTGTTTTTT.